Sequencing of this T cell receptor beta chain was carried out in a study of immune evolution from preneoplasia to lung adenocarcinoma. Findings and limits, study-wide: Normal lung had highest clonality; later lesions appeared denser, more diverse.

This clone was counted only a few times. Antigen: not known. Patient tissue came from resections in Japan or China, 2014–2017. Macro-dissection enriched premalignant or tumor cells before nucleic acid extraction. J was trimmed by 5 bases and V by 5 bases; bases with no gene match: 16. The CDR3 totals 19 residues. CDR1 is LNHDA, CDR2 SQIVND, per germline (reference sequence). Here immunoSEQ multiplex PCR was the method, and the copy in TCRdb shows in-frame clones only, minus some. The sample has about 14,000 clones, more than 65% seen once. The gene calls are TRBV19 and TRBJ2-1; 12 bases are shared with TRBD2. This sequence was found in a person aged 55-80 years with lung adenocarcinoma. Material for sequencing was FFPE minimally invasive lung adenocarcinoma tissue. In nucleotides, the CDR3 is TGTGCCAGTAGTCCCCAGACTAGCGGGAGATACTTGCAAGACAATGAGCAGTTCTTC. As protein: CASSPQTSGRYLQDNEQFF.